Listed below are T cell receptor beta chains from one sample, sequenced in a study of blood T cell repertoires in COVID-19. Assay: immunoSEQ multiplex PCR; the TCRdb copy retains only in-frame clones and omits some. The sample contains fewer than 350,000 clones, 89% of which appear only once. The sample consisted of PBMCs or T cells enriched from blood (not recorded which). The origin of the receptors is a man in his 60s who had recovered from COVID-19. Both conserved end residues are part of each CDR3. D genes are given only for firm matches. The size of a clone is reported for some rows only, either as once, few or many, or as a class for expanded clones.

V: TRBV30
D: .
size: .
J: TRBJ2-3
DNA: TGTGCCTGGAACCTAGGGGACTCAACAGATACGCAGTATTTT
CDR3: CAWNLGDSTDTQYF

V: TRBV7-9
D: TRBD1
size: .
J: TRBJ2-7
DNA: TGTGCCAGCAGCGGTCGACAGGGACGCTACGAGCAGTACTTC
CDR3: CASSGRQGRYEQYF

V: TRBV5-4
D: TRBD2
size: .
J: TRBJ2-1
DNA: TGTGCCAGCAGCACGAGGACTAGCGGGAGTAGGAATGAGCAGTTCTTC
CDR3: CASSTRTSGSRNEQFF

V: TRBV11-2
D: TRBD1
size: .
J: TRBJ1-1
DNA: TGTGCCAGCAGGACCGGGACAGGAGGGGATTTTATGAACACTGAAGCTTTCTTT
CDR3: CASRTGTGGDFMNTEAFF

V: TRBV24-1
D: .
size: .
J: TRBJ2-6
DNA: TGTGCCACCAGTGATACCCGGACTGAGGGCTCTGGGGCCAACGTCCTGACTTTC
CDR3: CATSDTRTEGSGANVLTF

V: TRBV5-4
D: .
size: .
J: TRBJ2-7
DNA: TGTGCCAGCAGCCCGGAGCGACGGGGGAACCAGTACTTC
CDR3: CASSPERRGNQYF

V: TRBV28
D: TRBD1
size: .
J: TRBJ2-1
DNA: TGTGCCAGCAGTTTATGGGGACAGTCGGGAAGGTACAATGAGCAGTTCTTC
CDR3: CASSLWGQSGRYNEQFF

V: TRBV9
D: .
size: .
J: TRBJ1-4
DNA: TGTGCCAGCCGGCGGGACTCGAATGAAAAACTGTTTTTT
CDR3: CASRRDSNEKLFF

V: TRBV2
D: .
size: .
J: TRBJ2-3
DNA: TGTGCCAGCAGAGGCCAGCGAGCTATCACAGATACGCAGTATTTT
CDR3: CASRGQRAITDTQYF

V: TRBV4-1
D: TRBD1
size: .
J: TRBJ1-2
DNA: TGCGCCAGCAGCCAACCGACGACAGGGGTCTATGGCTACACCTTC
CDR3: CASSQPTTGVYGYTF

V: TRBV19
D: .
size: .
J: TRBJ1-4
DNA: TGTGCCAGTAGTATGAGGCAGATCGAAAAACTGTTTTTT
CDR3: CASSMRQIEKLFF

V: TRBV27
D: TRBD1
size: .
J: TRBJ2-2
DNA: TGTGCCAGCAGTTTAGGGACAGGCGGCACCGGGGAGCTGTTTTTT
CDR3: CASSLGTGGTGELFF

V: TRBV5-4
D: .
size: once
J: TRBJ2-5
DNA: TGTGCCAGCAGCTTAGACGGGTACCAAGAGACCCAGTACTTC
CDR3: CASSLDGYQETQYF

V: TRBV6-5
D: .
size: .
J: TRBJ2-7
DNA: TGTGCCAGCAGCAGGGGTTACGAGCAGTACTTC
CDR3: CASSRGYEQYF

V: TRBV29-1
D: TRBD1
size: .
J: TRBJ2-6
DNA: TGCAGCGTTTGGACAGGGGCAGGGGCCAACGTCCTGACTTTC
CDR3: CSVWTGAGANVLTF

V: TRBV12-5
D: .
size: .
J: TRBJ1-1
DNA: TGTGCTAGTGGTTTGGAGCCGTCATGTTTGATGAACACTGAAGCTTTCTTT
CDR3: CASGLEPSCLMNTEAFF

V: TRBV4-1
D: TRBD2
size: .
J: TRBJ2-7
DNA: TGCGCCAGCAGCCCGGACCCAGCGGGAGGGTCCCTCGAGCAGTACTTC
CDR3: CASSPDPAGGSLEQYF

V: TRBV7-2
D: TRBD1
size: .
J: TRBJ2-2
DNA: TGTGCCAGCAGACAAAATACAGGGGTCGGGGAGCTGTTTTTT
CDR3: CASRQNTGVGELFF

V: TRBV2
D: TRBD1
size: .
J: TRBJ1-4
DNA: TGTGCCAGCAACTCCGGGACAGGGCGGGAAAAACTGTTTTTT
CDR3: CASNSGTGREKLFF

V: TRBV6-1
D: .
size: .
J: TRBJ2-6
DNA: TGTGCCAGCAGTGAAGGCTATGGGGCCAACGTCCTGACTTTC
CDR3: CASSEGYGANVLTF

V: TRBV7-3
D: TRBD1
size: .
J: TRBJ2-1
DNA: TGTGCCAGCAGCCAGGGACAGGAGTACAATGAGCAGTTCTTC
CDR3: CASSQGQEYNEQFF

V: TRBV27
D: .
size: .
J: TRBJ1-5
DNA: TGTGCCAGCAGTCCCGTTCCGGGGTTCGGGTATAGCAATCAGCCCCAGCATTTT
CDR3: CASSPVPGFGYSNQPQHF

V: TRBV19
D: .
size: once
J: TRBJ2-4
DNA: TGTGCCAGTAGTATAGAACGCCTGGCGGGGAACATTCAGTACTTC
CDR3: CASSIERLAGNIQYF

V: TRBV28
D: .
size: .
J: TRBJ1-1
DNA: TGTGCCAGCAGTTTGGGGACGGGGGGAGACACTGAAGCTTTCTTT
CDR3: CASSLGTGGDTEAFF

V: TRBV5-1
D: .
size: .
J: TRBJ2-4
DNA: TGCGCCAGCAGCCCGAATAGCGGATTAAACATTCAGTACTTC
CDR3: CASSPNSGLNIQYF

V: TRBV5-1
D: TRBD1
size: few
J: TRBJ1-1
DNA: TGCGCCAGCAGCTTGGATTGGGACAGGGGGCACACTGAAGCTTTCTTT
CDR3: CASSLDWDRGHTEAFF

V: TRBV20-1
D: TRBD2
size: .
J: TRBJ2-7
DNA: TGCAGTGCTAGTATCGGGACTAGGGTCTCCTACGAGCAGTACTTC
CDR3: CSASIGTRVSYEQYF

V: TRBV19
D: TRBD1
size: .
J: TRBJ1-5
DNA: TGTGCCAGCCAAAACGACAGGGGGAACAATCAGCCCCAGCATTTT
CDR3: CASQNDRGNNQPQHF

V: TRBV28
D: TRBD2
size: .
J: TRBJ2-7
DNA: TGTGCCAGCAGTTTGGAACCGGGACTAGCGGGAAGCGAGCAGTACTTC
CDR3: CASSLEPGLAGSEQYF

V: TRBV14
D: TRBD1
size: .
J: TRBJ1-6
DNA: TGTGCCAGCAGTCTAACAGGGGGCAATTCACCCCTCCACTTT
CDR3: CASSLTGGNSPLHF

V: TRBV2
D: TRBD1
size: few
J: TRBJ1-5
DNA: TGTGCCAGCACCATAAACAGGGGCCGGGGCAATCAGCCCCAGCATTTT
CDR3: CASTINRGRGNQPQHF

V: TRBV7-9
D: .
size: few
J: TRBJ2-1
DNA: TGTGCCAGCAGTCTACTACGGAGCTCCTACAATGAGCAGTTCTTC
CDR3: CASSLLRSSYNEQFF

V: TRBV28
D: .
size: .
J: TRBJ1-2
DNA: TGTGCCAGCAGTTCCCGGGGGGCCTATGGCTACACCTTC
CDR3: CASSSRGAYGYTF

V: TRBV6-1
D: .
size: .
J: TRBJ2-1
DNA: TGTGCCAGCAGTGAAGTCCGAGTGAGCTCCTACAATGAGCAGTTCTTC
CDR3: CASSEVRVSSYNEQFF

V: TRBV7-2
D: .
size: .
J: TRBJ2-1
DNA: TGTGCCAGCAGCTTAATGGGTAGCGCTGCCTACAATGAGCAGTTCTTC
CDR3: CASSLMGSAAYNEQFF

V: TRBV4-1
D: TRBD1
size: .
J: TRBJ2-7
DNA: TGCGCCAGCAGCCAAGTTCCCGGACAGGGGGCGTATGAGCAGTACTTC
CDR3: CASSQVPGQGAYEQYF

V: TRBV7-2
D: TRBD2
size: .
J: TRBJ2-1
DNA: TGTGCCAGCAGCCCGCAGAGCGGGAGGGCCCAGAACAATGAGCAGTTCTTC
CDR3: CASSPQSGRAQNNEQFF

V: TRBV18
D: .
size: .
J: TRBJ1-3
DNA: TGTGCCAGCTCACCCCAAGAAAGACTTAAAGGGGACACCATATATTTT
CDR3: CASSPQERLKGDTIYF

V: TRBV7-7
D: .
size: .
J: TRBJ1-4
DNA: TGTGCTAGCAGCTTAGGGGGGCAGGCCAATGAAAAACTGTTTTTT
CDR3: CASSLGGQANEKLFF

V: TRBV6-8
D: .
size: .
J: TRBJ2-1
DNA: TGTGCCAGCAGTTACGTGGCAGACTCTAGCTCCTACAATGAGCAGTTCTTC
CDR3: CASSYVADSSSYNEQFF